The 3 T cell receptor beta chains below all came from one sample that was sequenced in a study of graft-versus-host responses after intestinal transplantation. Generated by immunoSEQ multiplex PCR, the TCRdb table keeps only in-frame clones and is missing some. The data hold about 69,000 clones, with 80% to 95% observed a single time. The sample in question was bone marrow, obtained roughly 780 days after intestinal transplantation. The receptors derive from a human patient who received an intestinal transplant, so some T cells may come from the graft donor.

The V and J genes are TRBV30 and TRBJ1-1, with 10 bases matching TRBD1. Trimming removed 4 bases from V and 2 bases from J; junction bases left unmatched: 16. The CDR3 loop spans 18 amino acids. Germline V gene lookup returns CDR1 GTSNPN and CDR2 SVGIG (reference sequence). CDR3 residues: CAWNPTSGTGELNTEAFF. The CDR3, as DNA: TGTGCCTGGAATCCAACGTCCGGGACAGGGGAACTAAACACTGAAGCTTTCTTT.

This clone was observed a single time. This chain links TRBV7-3 with TRBJ2-3; 7 bases map to TRBD2. Germline values: CDR1 SGHTA, CDR2 FQGTGA. The ends lost 3 bases at V and 3 bases at J; junction bases unmatched: 9. The CDR3 totals 16 residues. CDR3 sequence: CASSFNPGLPTDTQYF. The DNA for the CDR3 is TGTGCCAGCAGCTTTAACCCGGGACTACCTACAGATACGCAGTATTTT.

This clone was seen a single time. The rearrangement joins TRBV28 to TRBJ2-6; D gene ambiguous. Germline-derived CDR1 and CDR2 are MDHEN and SYDVKM. This CDR3 comprises 12 residues. Trimming took off 8 bases at V and 1 base at J, with 3 bases between the two ends. In nucleotides, the CDR3 is TGTGCCAGCTTGTCTGGGGCCAACGTCCTGACTTTC. Translation: CASLSGANVLTF.